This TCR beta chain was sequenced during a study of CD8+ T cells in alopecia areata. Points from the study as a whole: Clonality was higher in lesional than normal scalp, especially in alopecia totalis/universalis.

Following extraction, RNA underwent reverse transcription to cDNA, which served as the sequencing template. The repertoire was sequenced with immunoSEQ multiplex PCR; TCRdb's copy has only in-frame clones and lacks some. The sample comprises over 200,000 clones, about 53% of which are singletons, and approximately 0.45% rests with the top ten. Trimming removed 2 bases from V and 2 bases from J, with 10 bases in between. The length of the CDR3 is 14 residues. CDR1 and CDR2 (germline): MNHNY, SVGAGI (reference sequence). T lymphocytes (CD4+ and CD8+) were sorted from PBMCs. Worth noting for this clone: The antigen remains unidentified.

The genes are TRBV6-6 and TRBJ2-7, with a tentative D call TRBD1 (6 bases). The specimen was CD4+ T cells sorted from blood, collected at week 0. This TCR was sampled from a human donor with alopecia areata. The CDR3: CASSYGQGTYEQYF. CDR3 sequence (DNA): TGTGCCAGCAGTTACGGGCAGGGGACCTACGAGCAGTACTTC.